The sequence of this T cell receptor beta chain was determined in a study of blood T cell repertoires in COVID-19. Germline V gene sequence: CDR1 LGHNA, CDR2 YSLEER. This CDR3 is 16 amino acids long. V was shortened by 4 bases and J by 3 bases, with 15 bases between the two germline ends. In the original analysis: The assay estimated nucleated cells by amplifying reference gene primers. Sequencing used immunoSEQ multiplex PCR; TCRdb keeps in-frame clones, though not all of them. The D gene and trimming were derived from the DNA, and the V and J assignments and clone size from that table. The sample records roughly 38,000 clones, almost 90% being singletons.

The rearrangement links TRBV4-3 to TRBJ2-2, with a possible D match to TRBD1 (8 bases). The clonotype originates from a man in his sixties or seventies with acute or convalescent COVID-19. Sequencing was performed on peripheral blood. The CDR3 protein is CASSRGRGQDTGELFF. In nucleotides, the CDR3 is TGCGCCAGCAGCCGGGGGAGGGGACAGGACACCGGGGAGCTGTTTTTT.